This T cell receptor (beta chain) emerged from a study of shared clonotypes between healthy human individuals. Some clones are missing from TCRdb's copy, which holds only in-frame ones; the method was immunoSEQ multiplex PCR. The sample carries over a million clones, around 76% recorded once. The clonotype originates from a man aged 18 to 30 in good health. Input material: memory CD4+ T cells sorted from blood. Subset indicated: CD45RA-negative fraction.

The CDR3 region has the DNA TGTGCCATCAGTGGCCCTGGGGTGGCTGGCTACACCTTC. It codes for CAISGPGVAGYTF. The chain has TRBV10-3 and TRBJ1-2; D call uncertain. The germline V and J ends were trimmed by 4 bases and 7 bases, with 13 bases remaining between them. The CDR3 spans 13 residues. From germline, CDR1 is ENHRY and CDR2 SYGVKD.